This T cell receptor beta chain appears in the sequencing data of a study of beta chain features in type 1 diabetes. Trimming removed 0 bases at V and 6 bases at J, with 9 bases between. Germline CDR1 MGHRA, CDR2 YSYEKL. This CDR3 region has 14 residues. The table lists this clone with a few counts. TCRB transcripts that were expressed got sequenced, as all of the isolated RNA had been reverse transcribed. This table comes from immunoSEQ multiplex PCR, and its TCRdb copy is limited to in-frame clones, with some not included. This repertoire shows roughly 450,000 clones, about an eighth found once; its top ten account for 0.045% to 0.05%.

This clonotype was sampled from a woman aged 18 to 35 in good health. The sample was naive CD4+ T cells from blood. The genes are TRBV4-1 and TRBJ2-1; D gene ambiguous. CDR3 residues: CASSQDPGRNEQFF. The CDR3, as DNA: TGCGCCAGCAGCCAAGACCCGGGTCGCAATGAGCAGTTCTTC.